This T cell receptor (beta chain) derives from a study of cytotoxic CD8 clonotypes in ibrutinib-treated CLL. In the study overall: Some 10 relapsed/refractory, some 16 treatment-naive; 17 IGHV unmutated.

Assay: immunoSEQ multiplex PCR; the TCRdb copy retains only in-frame clones and omits some. Among 300,000 or so clones listed, about 61% were seen once. CDR1 is MDHEN and CDR2 is SYDVKM in the germline V gene. The V gene lost 5 bases and the J gene lost 3 bases, with 10 bases spanning the gap. The CDR3 totals 14 residues. The chain couples TRBV28 to TRBJ2-2; D unclear. This receptor was taken from a human donor with chronic lymphocytic leukemia. The specimen was PBMCs, collected after 36 months of ibrutinib treatment. CDR3 sequence (DNA): TGTGCCAGCAGTCCCGGGTGGTACACCGGGGAGCTGTTTTTT. This translates into CASSPGWYTGELFF.